These 31 T cell receptor beta chains came from one sample sequenced in a study of PD-1 blockade in classical Hodgkin lymphoma. Regarding time point: cycle 4 day 1 (C4D1), after 6 weeks of nivolumab. The patients all showed relapse after autologous stem cell transplantation, while their brentuximab vedotin exposure varied. Negative selection with magnetic separation was used to purify CD4+ T cells from thawed PBMCs. TCRdb keeps only in-frame clones here, not all; method: immunoSEQ multiplex PCR. The table lists over 10,000 clones, approximately 91% of them singletons. Specimen: CD4+ T cells from blood, collected before the fourth cycle of nivolumab. These receptors were taken from a human donor with classical Hodgkin lymphoma.

The chain has TRBV29-1 and TRBJ2-3; 11 bases line up with TRBD1. Germline CDR1 reads SQVTM; CDR2 reads ANQGSEA. The CDR3 extends over 12 amino acids. V lost 6 bases to trimming and J lost 6 bases; unmatched junction nucleotides: 2. Here the CDR3 reads CSVDRGRDTQYF. For the CDR3, the DNA is TGCAGCGTGGACAGGGGGCGTGATACGCAGTATTTT.

This clone has a handful of counts. This rearrangement joins TRBV10-3 to TRBJ1-4; D uncertain. V was shortened by 6 bases and J by 12 bases, with 17 bases between the two germline ends. Germline CDR1 is ENHRY and CDR2 is SYGVKD. The CDR3 consists of 13 residues. The CDR3, as DNA: TGTGCCATCAGGGGCCCCGGGGTTGGAGAACTGTTTTTT. Amino acid sequence: CAIRGPGVGELFF.

The J gene is TRBJ2-5, the V gene TRBV2; D is uncertain. This CDR3 contains 12 residues. The germline gives CDR1 SNHLY, CDR2 FYNNEI. The V gene lost 6 bases and the J gene lost 7 bases, with 12 bases spanning the gap. DNA for the CDR3: TGTGCCAGCAGCTTATGGCGCGGGACCCAGTACTTC. It codes for CASSLWRGTQYF. Based on the CDR3 plus reference TRBV2 and TRBJ2-5, the full variable domain is EPEVTQTPSHQVTQMGQEVILRCVPISNHLYFYWYRQILGQKVEFLVSFYNNEISEKSEIFDDQFSVERPDGSNFTLKIRSTKLEDSAMYFCASSLWRGTQYFGPGTRLLVL.

V usage is TRBV9 and J usage is TRBJ2-5; D unclear. The CDR3 has 14 residues. CDR1 and CDR2 from the germline V gene are SGDLS and YYNGEE. V shed 0 bases and J shed 7 bases, with 13 bases lying between them. The CDR3 DNA is TGTGCCAGCAGCGTAGATCCGCAGTTGGGGACCCAGTACTTC. Its translation is CASSVDPQLGTQYF. The full variable domain, its missing parts supplied by reference TRBV9 and TRBJ2-5, is DSGVTQTPKHLITATGQRVTLRCSPRSGDLSVYWYQQSLDQGLQFLIQYYNGEERAKGNILERFSAQQFPDLHSELNLSSLELGDSALYFCASSVDPQLGTQYFGPGTRLLVL.

The V and J genes are TRBV10-2 and TRBJ2-7, with 9 bases matching TRBD2. This CDR3 spans 12 amino acids. The V and J ends lost 9 bases and 7 bases, in that order; junction bases with no gene match: 7. CDR1 and CDR2 (germline): WSHSY, SAAADI. The CDR3 DNA sequence: TGCGCCAGTGCGGGGGGGGCCGGTGAGCAGTACTTC. This translates into CASAGGAGEQYF.

The chain joins TRBV5-4 to TRBJ1-3, with no clear D. The CDR3 runs 11 residues. The germline V and J ends were trimmed by 5 bases and 4 bases, with 4 bases remaining between them. Germline V gives CDR1 SGHNT, CDR2 YYREEE (reference sequence). The CDR3 reads CASRQGNTIYF. CDR3 nucleotide sequence: TGTGCCAGCAGACAGGGAAACACCATATATTTT.

The V call is TRBV27, the J call TRBJ2-1; D not certain. V lost 7 bases, J lost 3 bases, and 22 bases lay in between. The CDR3 is 17 residues long. Germline V gene data show CDR1 as MNHEY and CDR2 as SMNVEV (reference sequence). CDR3 protein: CASTPIVAGTNYNEQFF. DNA for the CDR3: TGTGCCAGCACCCCCATAGTAGCAGGAACGAACTACAATGAGCAGTTCTTC.

CDR3 region: CASSLGDRVGGETQYF. The CDR3 DNA reads as TGTGCCAGCAGCTTGGGCGACAGGGTAGGAGGAGAGACCCAGTACTTC. The rearrangement joins TRBV5-8 to TRBJ2-5, with 7 nucleotides matching TRBD1. V lost 0 bases, J lost 4 bases, and 9 bases stayed unmatched. CDR3 length equals 16 residues. Germline lookup yields CDR1 SGHTS and CDR2 YDEGEE.

The V and J genes are TRBV18 and TRBJ1-5; 7 nucleotides match TRBD1. CDR1 KGHSH and CDR2 LQKENI come from the germline V gene. The V segment lost 3 bases and the J segment 6 bases; nucleotides outside the gene matches: 5. This CDR3 spans 14 amino acids. The CDR3: CASSPGTVSQPQHF. The CDR3 DNA reads TGTGCCAGCTCACCCGGGACAGTAAGTCAGCCCCAGCATTTT.

V usage is TRBV27 and J usage is TRBJ2-1; D not certain. V lost 3 bases, J lost 7 bases, and 10 bases lay in between. CDR3 length: 13 amino acids. From germline, CDR1 is MNHEY and CDR2 SMNVEV (reference sequence). The CDR3 DNA sequence: TGTGCCAGCAGTTTGCTGACTCGAAATGAGCAGTTCTTC. This sequence encodes CASSLLTRNEQFF.

The chain has TRBV7-2 and TRBJ2-3; 12 nucleotides match TRBD2. Germline V CDR1 and CDR2: SGHTA, FQGNSA. V was clipped by 7 bases and J by 1 base; unmatched bases: 9. The CDR3 extends over 17 amino acids. The CDR3 region has the DNA TGTGCCAGCACAAAAATCAGGACTAGCGGGGGCACAGATACGCAGTATTTT. Amino acid sequence: CASTKIRTSGGTDTQYF. Drawing the rest from reference TRBV7-2 and TRBJ2-3, the complete variable domain is GAGVSQSPSNKVTEKGKDVELRCDPISGHTALYWYRQSLGQGLEFLIYFQGNSAPDKSGLPSDRFSAERTGGSVSTLTIQRTQQEDSAVYLCASTKIRTSGGTDTQYFGPGTRLTVL.

The chain links TRBV5-1 to TRBJ2-1; possible D gene TRBD2, 5 bases. The CDR3 is 15 amino acids. V was pared by 4 bases and J by 1 base, with 12 bases between. Germline CDR1 SGHRS, CDR2 YFSETQ. CDR3 region: CASSLAPLSYNEQFF. The DNA of the CDR3 is TGCGCCAGCAGCCTAGCCCCTCTTTCCTACAATGAGCAGTTCTTC.

This chain links TRBV5-6 with TRBJ2-5; no clear D gene. The end of the DNA is better explained by TRBJ2-7, so the J call may be wrong. The CDR3 is 14 residues long. The V gene's germline CDR1 is SGHDT and CDR2 YYEEEE. CDR3 coding DNA: TGTGCCAGCAGCTTAGGCCTGGAGCCCTACGAGCAGTACTTC. Protein: CASSLGLEPYEQYF.

The chain recombines TRBV28 with TRBJ1-2; TRBD1 agrees at 8 bases. This CDR3 region has 13 residues. V lost 3 bases and J lost 5; bases outside the gene matches: 2. Per the germline V gene, CDR1 is MDHEN and CDR2 is SYDVKM. The CDR3 spells CASSLQGAYGYTF. The CDR3 DNA reads TGTGCCAGCAGTTTGCAGGGGGCGTATGGCTACACCTTC.

This chain joins TRBV2 and TRBJ1-1; D is ambiguous. The CDR3 consists of 13 residues. V was pared by 1 base and J by 5 bases, with 8 bases between. CDR1 and CDR2 (germline): SNHLY, FYNNEI. CDR3 sequence reads: CASSEDSVTEAFF. DNA for the CDR3: TGTGCCAGCAGTGAAGACAGTGTAACTGAAGCTTTCTTT.

The V call is TRBV18, the J call TRBJ2-5; a possible D gene is TRBD2 (5 bases). Trimming left V 3 bases short and J 4 bases short, with 12 bases between. Per the germline V gene, CDR1 is KGHSH and CDR2 is LQKENI. This CDR3 comprises 14 residues. The CDR3 is CASSPTPRAETQYF. DNA for the CDR3: TGTGCCAGCTCACCGACCCCGAGGGCAGAGACCCAGTACTTC.

In DNA form, the CDR3 reads TGTGCCAGTAGCACTAGGGGGGGATTCACAGATACGCAGTATTTT. Translated: CASSTRGGFTDTQYF. The chain has TRBV19 and TRBJ2-3; possible D gene TRBD2, 7 bases. Trimming pared 6 bases from V and 2 bases from J, leaving 15 bases between. The CDR3 loop spans 15 amino acids. In germline, CDR1 is LNHDA, CDR2 SQIVND (reference sequence). The full variable domain, rest sourced from reference TRBV19 and TRBJ2-3, is DGGITQSPKYLFRKEGQNVTLSCEQNLNHDAMYWYRQDPGQGLRLIYYSQIVNDFQKGDIAEGYSVSREKKESFPLTVTSAQKNPTAFYLCASSTRGGFTDTQYFGPGTRLTVL.

CDR3 nucleotide sequence: TGCGCCAGCAGACAAGGACTAGCGGGGGGGCCGGAGACCCAGTACTTC. Amino acids: CASRQGLAGGPETQYF. The gene calls are TRBV5-1 and TRBJ2-5; 15 nucleotides match TRBD2. This CDR3 region has 16 residues. CDR1 and CDR2 from the germline V gene are SGHRS and YFSETQ. With 5 bases clipped from V and 5 bases from J, the junction kept 7 bases outside the gene matches.

DNA for the CDR3: TGTGCCAGCAGCCGGGACAGGACAGCCTACGAGCAGTACTTC. Translated: CASSRDRTAYEQYF. The genes are TRBV7-2 and TRBJ2-7; TRBD1 aligns across 8 bases. CDR3 size: 14 residues. Trimming took 5 bases from V and 2 from J; bases not matched to a gene: 5. Germline-derived CDR1 and CDR2 are SGHTA and FQGNSA.

The chain links TRBV9 to TRBJ2-3, with a possible D match to TRBD1 (6 bases). This CDR3 comprises 13 residues. Germline V gene data show CDR1 as SGDLS and CDR2 as YYNGEE. V lost 4 bases, J lost 5 bases, and 11 bases lay in between. The CDR3 nucleotides are TGTGCCAGCAGCACCGGGACACAAGATACGCAGTATTTT. It specifies CASSTGTQDTQYF.

This clone came up a few times. The rearrangement joins TRBV5-4 to TRBJ1-2; D call uncertain. The V end lost 2 bases, the J end lost 9 bases, and 14 bases lay between the germline ends. CDR1 is SGHNT, CDR2 YYREEE, per germline (reference sequence). The CDR3 loop spans 13 amino acids. CDR3 DNA sequence: TGTGCCAGCAGCTTAAGACAAACCCTTAGCTACACCTTC. Translating gives CASSLRQTLSYTF.

The genes are TRBV5-8 and TRBJ1-2; D is unresolved. V shed 0 bases and J shed 8 bases, with 14 bases lying between them. The CDR3 spans 14 residues. Germline V gene lookup returns CDR1 SGHTS and CDR2 YDEGEE. CDR3 DNA sequence: TGTGCCAGCAGCTTGGAGTACCCGGGTTTGGGCTACACCTTC. It specifies CASSLEYPGLGYTF.

Remarks on this clone: Mismatch with germline at one junction end may stem from a read error. The chain is built from TRBV7-3 and TRBJ1-1; D is ambiguous. CDR1 is SGHTA and CDR2 is FQGTGA in the germline V gene. There are 13 residues in the CDR3. DNA for the CDR3: TGTGCCAGCAGTTTAAGCCAGGACACTGAAGCTTTCTTT. Translation gives CASSLSQDTEAFF.

This clone has only a few counts. V is TRBV5-1 and J is TRBJ1-3; D is uncertain. Germline V gene lookup returns CDR1 SGHRS and CDR2 YFSETQ. The CDR3 consists of 13 residues. Between the trimmed V and J ends, which lost 5 bases and 2 bases, there was a span of 8 bases. The CDR3 nucleotides are TGCGCCAGCAGTGTGATTACTGGAAACACCATATATTTT. Its translation is CASSVITGNTIYF.

This clone appeared once. This chain uses TRBV6-1 with TRBJ1-3, with TRBD1 as a possible D gene (5 bases). Trimming pared 7 bases from V and 2 bases from J, leaving 18 bases between. This CDR3 contains 16 residues. Germline assignment: CDR1 MNHNS and CDR2 SASEGT. The chain's CDR3 is CASIEPGRFTGNTIYF. The CDR3 DNA is TGTGCCAGCATTGAGCCGGGACGGTTTACTGGAAACACCATATATTTT.

V is TRBV2 and J is TRBJ1-5, with D unresolved. Germline V gene data show CDR1 as SNHLY and CDR2 as FYNNEI. V lost 11 bases to trimming and J lost 1 base, with 15 bases between them. There are 14 residues in the CDR3. The CDR3 protein is CASCLESSNQPQHF. The CDR3 DNA follows: TGTGCCTCCTGTTTGGAGAGCAGCAATCAGCCCCAGCATTTT.

The genes are TRBV6-6 and TRBJ2-7; D is unclear. CDR1 is MNHNY and CDR2 is SVGAGI in the germline V gene (reference sequence). This CDR3 has 12 amino acids. Trimming removed 5 bases at V and 2 bases at J, with 7 bases between. CDR3: CASSVDTYEQYF. CDR3 sequence (DNA): TGTGCCAGCAGTGTAGACACCTACGAGCAGTACTTC.

The V call is TRBV7-9, the J call TRBJ2-2; D could derive from TRBD1 or TRBD2 (5 bases each). Germline V gene sequence: CDR1 SEHNR, CDR2 FQNEAQ (reference sequence). Deletions cut 5 bases from V and 1 base from J, with 17 bases between. The CDR3 consists of 17 residues. The CDR3 bases are TGTGCCAGCAGCCCTCCCTTGGGGGTGGGGAACACCGGGGAGCTGTTTTTT. Its translation: CASSPPLGVGNTGELFF. Full variable domain (outside the CDR3, taken from reference TRBV7-9 and TRBJ2-2): DTGVSQNPRHKITKRGQNVTFRCDPISEHNRLYWYRQTLGQGPEFLTYFQNEAQLEKSRLLSDRFSAERPKGSFSTLEIQRTEQGDSAMYLCASSPPLGVGNTGELFFGEGSRLTVL.

The V and J genes are TRBV5-1 and TRBJ2-5; TRBD1 matches at 9 bases. The CDR3 loop spans 13 amino acids. Unmatched junction bases numbered 1, after V lost 4 bases and J lost 3 bases. CDR1 SGHRS and CDR2 YFSETQ come from the germline V gene. DNA for the CDR3: TGCGCCAGCAGCAGACAGGGGGAAGAGACCCAGTACTTC. Encoded protein: CASSRQGEETQYF.

The chain employs TRBV30 and TRBJ2-5; D gene unclear. Germline CDR1 reads GTSNPN; CDR2 reads SVGIG (reference sequence). Deletions cut 0 bases from V and 4 bases from J, with 6 bases between. This CDR3 comprises 12 residues. The CDR3 DNA reads TGTGCCTGGAGTGTACAACGAGAGACCCAGTACTTC. It yields the protein CAWSVQRETQYF.

This rearrangement joins TRBV29-1 to TRBJ2-5; 8 bases align to TRBD1. The tail of the sequence fits TRBJ2-7 better, so the J call may be wrong. The CDR3 consists of 13 residues. Per germline, CDR1 SQVTM and CDR2 ANQGSEA. The CDR3, as DNA: TGCAGCGTTTCCGGGACAGGTGTCTACGAGCAGTACTTC. Translated: CSVSGTGVYEQYF.